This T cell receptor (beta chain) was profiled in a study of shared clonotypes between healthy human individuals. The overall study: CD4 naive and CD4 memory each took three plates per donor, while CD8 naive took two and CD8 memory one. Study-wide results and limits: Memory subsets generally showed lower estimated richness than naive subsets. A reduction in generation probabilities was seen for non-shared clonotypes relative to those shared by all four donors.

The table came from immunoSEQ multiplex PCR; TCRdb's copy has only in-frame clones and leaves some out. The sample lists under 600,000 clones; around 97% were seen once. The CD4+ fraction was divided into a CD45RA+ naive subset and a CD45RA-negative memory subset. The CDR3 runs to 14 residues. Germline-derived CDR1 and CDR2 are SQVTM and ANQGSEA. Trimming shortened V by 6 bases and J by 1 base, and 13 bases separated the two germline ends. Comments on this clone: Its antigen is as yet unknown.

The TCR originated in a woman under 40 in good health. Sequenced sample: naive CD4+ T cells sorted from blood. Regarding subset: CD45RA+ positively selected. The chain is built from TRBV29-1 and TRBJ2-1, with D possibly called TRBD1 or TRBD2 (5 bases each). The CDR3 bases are TGCAGCGTGGACGGGACGGGGTCCTACAATGAGCAGTTCTTC. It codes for CSVDGTGSYNEQFF.